These 20 T cell receptor beta chains share one sample of origin, sequenced in a study of T cell responses to AZD1222 COVID-19 vaccine. Some clones are missing from TCRdb's copy, which holds only in-frame ones; the method was immunoSEQ multiplex PCR. This sample yields tens of thousands of clones, of which around 80% are seen a single time; under 25% belongs to the top ten. The material was peripheral blood, obtained on day 0 of AZD1222 vaccination. These receptor sequences come from an adult in good health.

The chain links TRBV11-1 to TRBJ2-1; D unresolved. V was clipped by 3 bases and J by 0 bases, with 12 bases between them. The CDR3 covers 16 residues. The V gene's germline CDR1 is SGHAT and CDR2 FQDESV (reference sequence). The CDR3: CASSLAVSSSYNEQFF. As DNA, the CDR3 is TGTGCCAGCAGCTTGGCGGTCTCGAGCTCCTACAATGAGCAGTTCTTC.

The chain combines TRBV5-1 with TRBJ2-6, with TRBD2 matching 7 bases. With 5 bases clipped from V and 0 bases from J, the junction kept 8 bases outside the gene matches. The CDR3 runs 17 residues. In germline, CDR1 is SGHRS, CDR2 YFSETQ. This CDR3 reads CASSLRGGDSGANVLTF. In DNA form, the CDR3 reads TGCGCCAGCAGTCTCCGCGGGGGAGACTCTGGGGCCAACGTCCTGACTTTC.

This clone was counted only a few times. The rearrangement uses TRBV12-3 or TRBV12-4 and TRBJ1-5; D perhaps matches TRBD1 (6 bases). V gave up 8 bases and J gave up 4 bases, with 12 bases separating them. This CDR3 has 13 amino acids. CDR3: CASVQGLNQPQHF. The CDR3 nucleotides read TGTGCCAGCGTACAGGGCCTGAATCAGCCCCAGCATTTT.

The V and J genes are TRBV15 and TRBJ2-5; D might be TRBD1 (5 bases). V shed 0 bases and J shed 2 bases, with 7 bases lying between them. There are 14 residues in the CDR3. Germline CDR1 and CDR2: LNHNV and YYDKDF (reference sequence). The CDR3 DNA reads TGTGCCACCAGCAGAGATAGACAGCAAGAGACCCAGTACTTC. This sequence encodes CATSRDRQQETQYF.

CDR3 amino acids: CASSLRQSYEQYF. The DNA for the CDR3 is TGTGCCAGCAGTTTACGGCAGAGCTACGAGCAGTACTTC. J is TRBJ2-7 and V is TRBV12-3 or TRBV12-4; D is uncertain. Trimming cost V 2 bases and J 3 bases, with 8 bases left between them. CDR3 length: 13 amino acids.

The chain joins TRBV28 to TRBJ1-4; 7 nucleotides agree with TRBD1. Germline V gene sequence: CDR1 MDHEN, CDR2 SYDVKM. CDR3 size: 17 residues. V was pared by 7 bases and J by 0 bases, with 11 bases of the junction left unmatched. This CDR3 reads CASIKGGGMATNEKLFF. DNA of the CDR3: TGTGCCAGCATAAAAGGGGGCGGCATGGCAACTAATGAAAAACTGTTTTTT. Supplemented by reference TRBV28 and TRBJ1-4, the full variable domain reads DVKVTQSSRYLVKRTGEKVFLECVQDMDHENMFWYRQDPGLGLRLIYFSYDVKMKEKGDIPEGYSVSREKKERFSLILESASTNQTSMYLCASIKGGGMATNEKLFFGSGTQLSVL.

The J gene is TRBJ2-3, the V gene TRBV19; 11 nucleotides align to TRBD2. The trim removed 6 bases at V and 5 bases at J, leaving 10 bases unmatched. CDR1 is LNHDA, CDR2 SQIVND, per germline (reference sequence). This CDR3 has 16 residues. CDR3: CASRGLAGGGVDTQYF. CDR3 nucleotide sequence: TGTGCCAGTAGGGGCCTAGCGGGGGGCGGTGTAGATACGCAGTATTTT.

The J gene is TRBJ2-1, the V gene TRBV3-1 (or the pseudogene TRBV3-2), with D maybe TRBD2 (6 bases). Trimming shortened V by 4 bases and J by 7 bases, and 14 bases separated the two germline ends. Per germline, CDR1 LGHDT and CDR2 YNNKEL (reference sequence). The CDR3 has 14 amino acids. CDR3 protein: CASSPRAGINEQFF. CDR3 nucleotide sequence: TGTGCCAGCAGCCCAAGGGCGGGAATAAATGAGCAGTTCTTC.

The rearrangement joins TRBV3-1 (or the pseudogene TRBV3-2) to TRBJ1-1; D is undetermined. V was cut by 0 bases and J by 1 base, with 6 bases left in between. Germline CDR1 and CDR2: LGHDT and YNNKEL (reference sequence). CDR3 length: 14 residues. CDR3: CASSQDSGNTEAFF. The DNA of the CDR3 is TGTGCCAGCAGCCAAGATTCCGGGAACACTGAAGCTTTCTTT.

The V and J genes are TRBV27 and TRBJ2-7, with TRBD1 matching over 8 bases. Germline loops: CDR1 MNHEY, CDR2 SMNVEV (reference sequence). With V trimmed by 3 bases and J by 2 bases, 6 bases remained unmatched. This CDR3 contains 15 residues. The CDR3 coding sequence is TGTGCCAGCAGTTTGCGCGACAGGGGCCCCTACGAGCAGTACTTC. Its translation: CASSLRDRGPYEQYF.

The CDR3 bases are TGTGCCAGCACGAGGGGGGCAAAACTGTTTTTT. Amino acid sequence: CASTRGAKLFF. The chain carries TRBV2 and TRBJ1-4; possible D gene TRBD1, 6 bases. Germline V gene lookup returns CDR1 SNHLY and CDR2 FYNNEI. This CDR3 region has 11 residues. V lost 7 bases, J lost 10 bases, and 10 bases lay in between. Drawing the rest from reference TRBV2 and TRBJ1-4, the complete variable domain is EPEVTQTPSHQVTQMGQEVILRCVPISNHLYFYWYRQILGQKVEFLVSFYNNEISEKSEIFDDQFSVERPDGSNFTLKIRSTKLEDSAMYFCASTRGAKLFFGSGTQLSVL.

The rearrangement links TRBV5-4 to TRBJ2-3, with a weak D call TRBD2 (6 bases). The V end was cut by 0 bases, the J end by 2 bases, with 10 bases between. CDR1 is SGHNT and CDR2 is YYREEE in the germline V gene (reference sequence). The CDR3 length is 15 residues. CDR3 protein: CASSLVLAPTDTQYF. CDR3 coding DNA: TGTGCCAGCAGCTTGGTACTAGCCCCCACAGATACGCAGTATTTT.

In its sample, this clone was seen a few times. This chain joins TRBV5-1 and TRBJ2-2; possible D gene TRBD1, 5 bases. V gave up 6 bases and J gave up 1 base, with 10 bases separating them. CDR3 length: 14 residues. Germline CDR1 is SGHRS and CDR2 is YFSETQ. CDR3 sequence reads: CASKAGMNTGELFF. Written as DNA, the CDR3 is TGCGCCAGCAAGGCAGGGATGAACACCGGGGAGCTGTTTTTT.

The chain employs TRBV5-1 and TRBJ1-6; D is unresolved. In germline, CDR1 is SGHRS, CDR2 YFSETQ. This CDR3 comprises 14 residues. V was shortened by 4 bases and J by 10 bases, with 15 bases between the two germline ends. The CDR3 is CASSAGRVGSPLHF. DNA for the CDR3: TGCGCCAGCAGCGCCGGACGAGTAGGATCACCCCTCCACTTT.

V and J are TRBV6-5 and TRBJ1-1; D gene unclear. Trimming took off 6 bases at V and 11 bases at J, with 19 bases between the two ends. The CDR3 extends over 13 amino acids. Per germline, CDR1 MNHEY and CDR2 SVGAGI. Here the CDR3 reads CASSAGAEFGAFF. CDR3 in DNA: TGTGCCAGCAGCGCCGGAGCGGAGTTTGGGGCTTTCTTT.

V gene TRBV9 combines with J gene TRBJ2-2; the match to TRBD2 covers 9 bases. CDR3 length equals 19 residues. With V trimmed by 1 base and J by 4 bases, 14 bases remained unmatched. The germline gives CDR1 SGDLS, CDR2 YYNGEE. The CDR3 DNA sequence: TGTGCCAGCAGCGTAAGCCCACTAAGGGGCGGGAGGGCCACCGGGGAGCTGTTTTTT. This encodes CASSVSPLRGGRATGELFF.

This sequence joins TRBV6-1 and TRBJ1-2; the D gene is possibly TRBD1 (5 bases). Trimming stripped 1 base from V and 4 bases from J, with 13 bases between. The CDR3 spans 15 residues. Germline assignment: CDR1 MNHNS and CDR2 SASEGT. The CDR3 nucleotides read TGTGCCAGCAGTGAAGTCAGGGCGGCAGCCTATGGCTACACCTTC. This encodes CASSEVRAAAYGYTF.

Here the CDR3 DNA reads TGCGCCAGCAGCTTGGAAACAGGGTCTCTCGGCACCTTC. This encodes CASSLETGSLGTF. The chain recombines TRBV5-1 with TRBJ1-2; D may be TRBD1 (6 bases). CDR3 length equals 13 residues. Germline CDR1 and CDR2: SGHRS and YFSETQ. Trimming pared 0 bases from V and 13 bases from J, leaving 16 bases between.

The V and J genes are TRBV28 and TRBJ2-7; 9 bases are a match to TRBD1. From germline, CDR1 is MDHEN and CDR2 SYDVKM. Trimming at V came to 8 bases and at J to 9 bases, leaving 14 bases not matched to a gene. The CDR3 consists of 14 residues. The CDR3 DNA reads as TGTGCCAGCGTGACTGGACAGGGGAAAGTGGCGCAGTACTTC. This sequence encodes CASVTGQGKVAQYF.

Notes on this clone: Relative to the germline gene, one junction end is altered; a read error may explain this. V is TRBV5-1 and J is TRBJ2-3, with D possibly matching TRBD2 (6 bases). This CDR3 has 16 amino acids. Germline loops: CDR1 SGHRS, CDR2 YFSETQ. The chain's CDR3 is CASSPRGDFRTDTQYF. The CDR3 DNA reads as TGCGCCAGCAGCCCTCGCGGGGACTTTCGCACTGATACGCAGTATTTT.